These 21 T cell receptor beta chains came from one sample sequenced in a study of blood T cells in healthy people across ages. Together with a sample-barcoded 5' primer, a J-beta primer mix was included in a second PCR lasting about 7 to 12 cycles. A single record per CDR3 protein comes from TCRdb applying MiXCR to the 5' RACE reads. The sample lists about 1.1 million distinct CDR3 sequences, about two fifths seen once, with 13% in the top ten. The specimen was blood. Source of these receptors: a man between 18 and 29 years old in good health.

The chain couples TRBV20-1 to TRBJ2-2, with a weak D call TRBD1 (6 bases). The CDR3 is 14 residues long. The V gene lost 3 bases and the J gene lost 0 bases, with 8 bases spanning the gap. CDR1 is DFQATT, CDR2 SNEGSKA, per germline (reference sequence). The CDR3 DNA reads as TGCAGTGCTAGCGGGACATCGAACACCGGGGAGCTGTTTTTT. Protein sequence: CSASGTSNTGELFF.

The rearrangement links TRBV29-1 to TRBJ2-7; no firm D call. The length of the CDR3 is 13 residues. Germline CDR1 reads SQVTM; CDR2 reads ANQGSEA. V shed 2 bases and J shed 1 base, with 9 bases lying between them. CDR3 loop: CSVESRPSYEQYF. CDR3 sequence (DNA): TGCAGCGTTGAATCCAGGCCGTCCTACGAGCAGTACTTC.

In its sample, this clonotype was seen a few times. The rearrangement joins TRBV2 to TRBJ2-2, with 7 positions matching TRBD1. The germline V gene encodes CDR1 SNHLY and CDR2 FYNNEI. The CDR3 is made up of 13 amino acids. V was clipped by 6 bases and J by 4 bases; unmatched bases: 2. The CDR3 here is CASRQGITGELFF. The CDR3, as DNA: TGTGCCAGCAGACAGGGGATCACCGGGGAGCTGTTTTTT.

This CDR3 is CSVEGPGASRGTIYF. CDR3 DNA: TGCAGCGTTGAAGGCCCGGGGGCAAGCCGGGGCACCATATATTTT. The chain links TRBV29-1 to TRBJ1-3; D is perhaps TRBD1 (6 bases). Germline V lookup: CDR1 SQVTM, CDR2 ANQGSEA. The ends were cut back, 1 base at V and 9 bases at J, with 19 bases in the middle. The CDR3 consists of 15 residues. The full variable domain, completed using reference TRBV29-1 and TRBJ1-3, is SAVISQKPSRDICQRGTSLTIQCQVDSQVTMMFWYRQQPGQSLTLIATANQGSEATYESGFVIDKFPISRPNLTFSTLTVSNMSPEDSSIYLCSVEGPGASRGTIYFGEGSWLTVV.

Remarks on this clonotype: This may arise from a read error, as a much more abundant clone is one base away. V is TRBV20-1 and J is TRBJ2-5; 8 bases agree with TRBD1. The end of the DNA fits TRBJ2-7 better, so the J call may be wrong. Germline lookup yields CDR1 DFQATT and CDR2 SNEGSKA (reference sequence). This CDR3 has 16 residues. The CDR3 loop is CSASFWTGHPPYEQYF. CDR3 sequence (DNA): TGCAGTGCTAGTTTTTGGACAGGGCATCCCCCCTACGAGCAGTACTTC.

This sequence joins TRBV18 and TRBJ2-5, with D possibly TRBD2 on 5 matching bases. Germline lookup yields CDR1 KGHSH and CDR2 LQKENI. The germline V and J ends were trimmed by 4 bases and 11 bases, with 23 bases remaining between them. This CDR3 region has 15 residues. The CDR3 sequence is CASSRPEKEGNEQYF. The DNA for the CDR3 is TGTGCCAGCTCACGCCCGGAGAAAGAGGGAAATGAGCAGTACTTC.

The V gene is TRBV12-3 or TRBV12-4, the J gene TRBJ2-2, with unresolved D. The CDR3 has 13 residues. Trimming stripped 1 base from V and 6 bases from J, with 6 bases between. The CDR3 region is CASSLDKAGELFF. CDR3 DNA: TGTGCCAGCAGTTTAGACAAGGCCGGGGAGCTGTTTTTT.

The V and J genes are TRBV5-5 and TRBJ1-5, with a possible D match to TRBD1 (6 bases). CDR1 is SGHKS, CDR2 YYEKEE, per germline (reference sequence). V was pared by 1 base and J by 7 bases, with 12 bases between. The length of the CDR3 is 14 residues. CDR3 loop: CASSLFRGGQPQHF. The CDR3 nucleotides read TGTGCCAGCAGCTTGTTCAGGGGCGGACAGCCCCAGCATTTT.

This clonotype was counted only a few times. The chain recombines TRBV12-3 or TRBV12-4 with TRBJ1-5; 7 bases align to TRBD1. Trimming took 6 bases from V and 11 from J; bases not matched to a gene: 13. The CDR3 extends over 14 amino acids. This chain's CDR3 is CASSTPGQLLAQHF. CDR3 nucleotides: TGTGCCAGCAGCACTCCGGGACAGCTCTTAGCCCAGCATTTT.

The rearrangement joins TRBV20-1 to TRBJ2-1; possibly TRBD1 or TRBD2 for D (7 bases each). V was cut by 1 base and J by 3 bases, with 10 bases left in between. The CDR3 spans 14 residues. CDR1 and CDR2 (germline): DFQATT, SNEGSKA (reference sequence). In nucleotides, the CDR3 is TGCAGTGCTAGAGTCAGGGGGGGCTACAATGAGCAGTTCTTC. It encodes CSARVRGGYNEQFF.

This clonotype has only a few counts. The chain is built from TRBV9 and TRBJ1-2, with D possibly TRBD1 on 5 matching bases. Germline V gives CDR1 SGDLS, CDR2 YYNGEE. V lost 1 base, J lost 7 bases, and 14 bases lay in between. The CDR3 has 14 amino acids. This CDR3 reads CASSVHQGGGGYTF. CDR3 nucleotide sequence: TGTGCCAGCAGCGTACATCAGGGCGGAGGTGGCTACACCTTC. Supplemented by reference TRBV9 and TRBJ1-2, the full variable domain reads DSGVTQTPKHLITATGQRVTLRCSPRSGDLSVYWYQQSLDQGLQFLIQYYNGEERAKGNILERFSAQQFPDLHSELNLSSLELGDSALYFCASSVHQGGGGYTFGSGTRLTVV.

This clonotype was detected only a few times. This chain connects TRBV28 to TRBJ2-1, with 8 bases that match TRBD1. This CDR3 has 16 residues. Germline CDR1 is MDHEN and CDR2 is SYDVKM. V lost 5 bases and J lost 5; bases outside the gene matches: 11. This chain's CDR3 is CASSTPANRGDNEQFF. CDR3 nucleotide sequence: TGTGCCAGCAGTACCCCGGCCAACAGGGGGGACAATGAGCAGTTCTTC. Filled out from reference TRBV28 and TRBJ2-1, the complete variable domain reads DVKVTQSSRYLVKRTGEKVFLECVQDMDHENMFWYRQDPGLGLRLIYFSYDVKMKEKGDIPEGYSVSREKKERFSLILESASTNQTSMYLCASSTPANRGDNEQFFGPGTRLTVL.

Of note for this clonotype: Possible read error: a much larger clone is one base away. The chain joins TRBV7-9 to TRBJ2-5, with D hard to call. The last part of the DNA fits TRBJ2-1 better; the J call may be wrong. The length of the CDR3 is 14 residues. Germline V CDR1 and CDR2: SEHNR, FQNEAQ (reference sequence). The DNA of the CDR3 is TGTGCCAGCAGCTTCTCAATTCCTGGAGAGACCCAGTTCTTC. Translation gives CASSFSIPGETQFF.

This clonotype occurred a few times. This chain links TRBV6-1 with TRBJ1-1; TRBD1 matches at 7 bases. V shed 6 bases, J shed 0 bases, and the junction held 13 bases outside the gene matches. The germline gives CDR1 MNHNS, CDR2 SASEGT. The CDR3 has 17 residues. The CDR3 nucleotides are TGTGCCAGCAGCCCACGTCGGGACAGCCTAATGAACACTGAAGCTTTCTTT. Its protein is CASSPRRDSLMNTEAFF.

This clonotype showed up just a few times. The gene calls are TRBV7-9 and TRBJ1-5; D possibly corresponds to TRBD1 (5 bases). Germline CDR1 is SEHNR and CDR2 is FQNEAQ (reference sequence). The CDR3 has 14 amino acids. Trimming stripped 4 bases from V and 5 bases from J, with 12 bases between. The CDR3 DNA sequence: TGTGCCAGCAGCTGCCAGGACATCTATCAGCCCCAGCATTTT. This codes for CASSCQDIYQPQHF.

The J gene is TRBJ1-2, the V gene TRBV4-3; no definite D call. CDR3 size: 12 residues. CDR1 is LGHNA and CDR2 is YSLEER in the germline V gene. The V end was cut by 3 bases, the J end by 13 bases, with 15 bases between. Here the CDR3 DNA reads TGCGCCAGCAGCCACGAACCCCGCAGCCCCACCTTC. Its protein product is CASSHEPRSPTF.

CDR3 residues: CSAMPLPTSSLENEQFF. The CDR3 DNA reads as TGCAGTGCTATGCCCTTACCAACTAGCTCCTTAGAGAATGAGCAGTTCTTC. J is TRBJ2-1 and V is TRBV20-1; D might be TRBD2 (6 bases). The V end was cut by 4 bases, the J end by 7 bases, with 26 bases between. The germline V gene has CDR1 DFQATT and CDR2 SNEGSKA (reference sequence). CDR3 size: 17 residues.

The table lists this clonotype with a few counts. V usage is TRBV20-1 and J usage is TRBJ2-3; D uncertain. CDR3 length: 12 residues. Trimming removed 5 bases from V and 3 bases from J, with 9 bases in between. Germline assignment: CDR1 DFQATT and CDR2 SNEGSKA (reference sequence). CDR3 coding DNA: TGCAGTGCTGAAGTCGGTACAGATACGCAGTATTTT. Protein: CSAEVGTDTQYF.

In the case of this clonotype: One end of the junction is discordant with germline, which a read error may explain. The rearrangement joins TRBV7-2 to TRBJ1-4; D ambiguous. There are 12 residues in the CDR3. Germline lookup yields CDR1 SGHTA and CDR2 FQGNSA. In DNA form, the CDR3 reads TGTGCCAGCAGCCCCACAAATGCAAAACTGTTTTTT. It is translated as CASSPTNAKLFF.

The chain has TRBV12-3 or TRBV12-4 and TRBJ1-3, with D possibly TRBD1 on 5 matching bases. Trimming removed 4 bases from V and 0 bases from J, with 10 bases in between. The CDR3 has 15 residues. The CDR3 protein is CASSSPGLSGNTIYF. CDR3 nucleotide sequence: TGTGCCAGCAGTTCTCCGGGACTCTCTGGAAACACCATATATTTT.

This chain joins TRBV27 and TRBJ1-5, with TRBD1 matching over 9 bases. J gave up 5 bases and V 4 bases, and 9 bases lay outside the gene matches. The CDR3 length is 16 residues. The V gene's germline CDR1 is MNHEY and CDR2 SMNVEV (reference sequence). Here the CDR3 DNA reads TGTGCCAGCAGTTCACTCTCACAGGGGGCTTATCAGCCCCAGCATTTT. The encoded protein is CASSSLSQGAYQPQHF.